The 15 T cell receptor beta chains below all came from one sample that was sequenced in a study of cytomegalovirus exposure and HLA in healthy donors. The PCR was carried out with 60 Vbeta primers and 13 Jbeta primers. Produced via immunoSEQ multiplex PCR; TCRdb's table is partial and in-frame only. The data hold around 210,000 clones, with just under 80% observed a single time. Material: PBMCs. Receptors originate from a boy between 5 and 17 years old in good health and CMV-seronegative.

The chain joins TRBV29-1 to TRBJ2-7; unclear D gene. V was shortened by 2 bases and J by 1 base, with 9 bases between the two germline ends. This CDR3 spans 13 amino acids. The V gene's germline CDR1 is SQVTM and CDR2 ANQGSEA. The CDR3 here is CSVETWQSYEQYF. The CDR3, as DNA: TGCAGCGTTGAAACGTGGCAGTCCTACGAGCAGTACTTC.

This chain joins TRBV6-5 and TRBJ1-1; maybe TRBD1 (5 bases). Germline V gene lookup returns CDR1 MNHEY and CDR2 SVGAGI. V lost 2 bases to trimming and J lost 1 base, with 8 bases between them. CDR3 size: 14 residues. In DNA, the CDR3 is TGTGCCAGCAGTTACCTACAGGCGAACACTGAAGCTTTCTTT. Translated: CASSYLQANTEAFF.

This clone came up a few times. The chain links TRBV7-2 to TRBJ2-1, with 9 bases fitting TRBD2. The trim removed 3 bases at V and 0 bases at J, leaving 12 bases unmatched. In germline, CDR1 is SGHTA, CDR2 FQGNSA. This CDR3 region has 19 residues. The CDR3 region is CASSFMGGRASSSYNEQFF. Here the CDR3 DNA reads TGTGCCAGCAGCTTTATGGGCGGGAGGGCCTCGAGCTCCTACAATGAGCAGTTCTTC.

This clone was seen only once. This chain uses TRBV2 with TRBJ2-7, with TRBD2 identical over 7 bases. V trimming: 2 bases; J trimming: 3 bases; junction bases outside the gene matches: 4. Germline values: CDR1 SNHLY, CDR2 FYNNEI. The CDR3 is made up of 14 amino acids. The CDR3 DNA reads TGTGCCAGCAGTGAAAGCGGGGCCGGCTACGAGCAGTACTTC. Protein: CASSESGAGYEQYF.

V and J are TRBV11-2 and TRBJ2-5; TRBD1 is a possible D gene (6 bases). The CDR3 is 12 amino acids. Germline CDR1 reads SGHAT; CDR2 reads FQNNGV. Deletions cut 5 bases from V and 5 bases from J, with 9 bases between. The CDR3 reads CASSHQGETQYF. DNA of the CDR3: TGTGCCAGCAGCCACCAGGGGGAGACCCAGTACTTC.

The chain combines TRBV18 with TRBJ2-1; a possible D gene is TRBD2 (6 bases). V lost 3 bases to trimming and J lost 6 bases, with 18 bases between them. Germline V CDR1 and CDR2: KGHSH, LQKENI. The CDR3 loop spans 16 amino acids. CDR3 in amino acids: CASSPPIYLATNEQFF. In DNA form, the CDR3 reads TGTGCCAGCTCACCCCCCATATACCTAGCGACCAATGAGCAGTTCTTC.

This chain joins TRBV7-9 and TRBJ1-2; the match to TRBD1 covers 7 bases. Germline values: CDR1 SEHNR, CDR2 FQNEAQ (reference sequence). This CDR3 has 15 amino acids. J lost 2 bases, V lost 8 bases, and 11 bases had no gene match. This CDR3 is CASYTGTAINYGYTF. Written as DNA, the CDR3 is TGTGCCAGCTATACCGGGACAGCCATAAACTATGGCTACACCTTC.

This chain connects TRBV5-8 to TRBJ1-1; D is possibly TRBD1 (6 bases). With 10 bases removed from V and 1 base from J, the gap between germline ends came to 14 bases. Germline V gene data show CDR1 as SGHTS and CDR2 as YDEGEE. This CDR3 has 13 amino acids. The CDR3 loop reads CAGTLGPNTEAFF. The DNA of the CDR3 is TGTGCCGGGACATTGGGGCCGAACACTGAAGCTTTCTTT.

This chain links TRBV30 with TRBJ1-2; 9 bases agree with TRBD1. The germline gives CDR1 GTSNPN, CDR2 SVGIG (reference sequence). The CDR3 length is 15 residues. V gave up 0 bases and J gave up 4 bases; unmatched junction bases: 6. The CDR3 here is CAWSVRQGVFYGYTF. The CDR3 DNA reads as TGTGCCTGGAGTGTAAGACAGGGGGTTTTCTATGGCTACACCTTC.

The count of this clone is one. The chain joins TRBV9 to TRBJ1-2; D might be TRBD1 (5 bases). The V gene lost 6 bases and the J gene lost 2 bases, with 17 bases spanning the gap. CDR3 length: 15 residues. The V gene's germline CDR1 is SGDLS and CDR2 YYNGEE. For the CDR3, the DNA is TGTGCCAGCAACGGGCAGGGAGGGGAGAACTATGGCTACACCTTC. This gives the protein CASNGQGGENYGYTF.

V is TRBV18 and J is TRBJ2-6; 10 positions agree with TRBD1. The junction had 17 bases not matched to a gene; V was cut back by 5 bases and J by 4 bases. This CDR3 is built from 20 residues. The V gene's germline CDR1 is KGHSH and CDR2 LQKENI. CDR3 DNA: TGTGCCAGCTCAACAGCCAAGATCGGGACAGGGGTCTCCGGGGCCAACGTCCTGACTTTC. Amino acids: CASSTAKIGTGVSGANVLTF. Full variable domain (outside the CDR3, taken from reference TRBV18 and TRBJ2-6): NAGVMQNPRHLVRRRGQEARLRCSPMKGHSHVYWYRQLPEEGLKFMVYLQKENIIDESGMPKERFSAEFPKEGPSILRIQQVVRGDSAAYFCASSTAKIGTGVSGANVLTFGAGSRLTVL.

This clone was detected a few times. The chain uses TRBV6-5 and TRBJ1-1, with D tentatively TRBD1 (5 bases). This CDR3 is built from 14 residues. V was trimmed by 3 bases and J by 5 bases, leaving 13 bases between them. In germline, CDR1 is MNHEY, CDR2 SVGAGI. CDR3 DNA sequence: TGTGCCAGCAGTTATGGAGGGGTATCAACTGAAGCTTTCTTT. Amino acids: CASSYGGVSTEAFF.

The chain uses TRBV5-6 and TRBJ2-7; D might be TRBD1 (7 bases). CDR3 length equals 14 residues. Germline CDR1 reads SGHDT; CDR2 reads YYEEEE. V was pared by 7 bases and J by 3 bases, with 17 bases between. CDR3 sequence reads: CASAPGGTDYEQYF. In nucleotides, the CDR3 is TGTGCCAGCGCCCCTGGGGGGACAGACTACGAGCAGTACTTC.

V and J are TRBV7-6 and TRBJ1-4; tentative D call: TRBD1 (6 bases). The germline V and J ends were trimmed by 5 bases and 11 bases, with 15 bases remaining between them. CDR1 and CDR2 (germline): SGHVS, FNYEAQ. This CDR3 has 13 amino acids. In DNA form, the CDR3 reads TGTGCCAGCAGCACACCCCTTGGGGGCAAACTGTTTTTT. It encodes CASSTPLGGKLFF. Full variable domain (missing parts from reference TRBV7-6 and TRBJ1-4): GAGVSQSPRYKVTKRGQDVALRCDPISGHVSLYWYRQALGQGPEFLTYFNYEAQQDKSGLPNDRFSAERPEGSISTLTIQRTEQRDSAMYRCASSTPLGGKLFFGSGTQLSVL.

The chain is built from TRBV5-1 and TRBJ1-2; 7 nucleotides match TRBD1. Germline V CDR1 and CDR2: SGHRS, YFSETQ. The CDR3 covers 14 residues. V lost 4 bases, J lost 3 bases, and 6 bases stayed unmatched. The CDR3 protein is CASSDGTDYYGYTF. The CDR3 DNA reads as TGCGCCAGCAGCGACGGGACAGACTACTATGGCTACACCTTC. Variable domain in full (rest from reference TRBV5-1 and TRBJ1-2): KAGVTQTPRYLIKTRGQQVTLSCSPISGHRSVSWYQQTPGQGLQFLFEYFSETQRNKGNFPGRFSGRQFSNSRSEMNVSTLELGDSALYLCASSDGTDYYGYTFGSGTRLTVV.